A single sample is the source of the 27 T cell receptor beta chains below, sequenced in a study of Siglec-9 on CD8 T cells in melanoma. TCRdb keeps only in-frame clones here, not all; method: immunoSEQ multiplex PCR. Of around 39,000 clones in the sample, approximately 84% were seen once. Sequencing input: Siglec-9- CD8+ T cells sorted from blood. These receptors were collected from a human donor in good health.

The CDR3, as DNA: TGCGCCAGCAGCTTTTATAGCGGGAGTTACGAGCAGTACTTC. Amino acid sequence: CASSFYSGSYEQYF. The V call is TRBV5-1, the J call TRBJ2-7, with 9 positions matching TRBD2. This CDR3 has 14 amino acids. V shed 2 bases, J shed 4 bases, and the junction held 4 bases outside the gene matches. Germline V gives CDR1 SGHRS, CDR2 YFSETQ.

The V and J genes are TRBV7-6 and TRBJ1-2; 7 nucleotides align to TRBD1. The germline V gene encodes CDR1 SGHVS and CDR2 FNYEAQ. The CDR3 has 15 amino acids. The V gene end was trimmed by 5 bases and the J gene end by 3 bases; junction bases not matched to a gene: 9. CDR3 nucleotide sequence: TGTGCCAGCAGCCGGGGGGAGCAGGGGGACTATGGCTACACCTTC. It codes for CASSRGEQGDYGYTF.

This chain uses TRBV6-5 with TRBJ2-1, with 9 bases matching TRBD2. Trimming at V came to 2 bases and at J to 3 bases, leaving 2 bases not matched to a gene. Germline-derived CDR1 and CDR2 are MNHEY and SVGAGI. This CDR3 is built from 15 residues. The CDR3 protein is CASSYETSGYNEQFF. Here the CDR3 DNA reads TGTGCCAGCAGTTACGAGACTAGCGGCTACAATGAGCAGTTCTTC.

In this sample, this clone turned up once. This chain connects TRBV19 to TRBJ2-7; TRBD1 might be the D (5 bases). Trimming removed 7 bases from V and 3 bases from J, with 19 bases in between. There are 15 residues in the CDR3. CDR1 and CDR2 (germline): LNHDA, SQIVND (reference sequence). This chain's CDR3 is CASTMGTGPSYEQYF. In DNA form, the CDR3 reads TGTGCCAGTACCATGGGCACAGGCCCAAGCTACGAGCAGTACTTC.

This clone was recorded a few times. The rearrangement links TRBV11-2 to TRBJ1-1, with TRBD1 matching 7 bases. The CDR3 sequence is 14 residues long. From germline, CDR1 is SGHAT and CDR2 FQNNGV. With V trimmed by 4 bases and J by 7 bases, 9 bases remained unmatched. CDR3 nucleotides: TGTGCCAGCAGCTCCACCCTGGGACAGATTGAAGCTTTCTTT. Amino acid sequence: CASSSTLGQIEAFF.

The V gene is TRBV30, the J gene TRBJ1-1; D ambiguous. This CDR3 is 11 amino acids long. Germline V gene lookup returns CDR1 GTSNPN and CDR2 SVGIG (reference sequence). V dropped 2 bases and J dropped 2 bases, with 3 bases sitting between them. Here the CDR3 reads CAWSLNTEAFF. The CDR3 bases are TGTGCCTGGAGTCTTAACACTGAAGCTTTCTTT.

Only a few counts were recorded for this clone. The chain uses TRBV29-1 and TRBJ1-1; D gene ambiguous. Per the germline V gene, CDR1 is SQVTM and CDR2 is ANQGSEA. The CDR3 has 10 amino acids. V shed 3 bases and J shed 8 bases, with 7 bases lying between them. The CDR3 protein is CSVDGEEAFF. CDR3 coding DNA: TGCAGCGTTGACGGCGAAGAAGCTTTCTTT.

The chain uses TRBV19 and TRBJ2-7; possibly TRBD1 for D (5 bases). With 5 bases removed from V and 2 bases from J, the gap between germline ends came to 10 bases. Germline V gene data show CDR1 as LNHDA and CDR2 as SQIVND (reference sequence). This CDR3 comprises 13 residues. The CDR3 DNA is TGTGCCAGTAGTCCGGACAACACCTACGAGCAGTACTTC. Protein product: CASSPDNTYEQYF.

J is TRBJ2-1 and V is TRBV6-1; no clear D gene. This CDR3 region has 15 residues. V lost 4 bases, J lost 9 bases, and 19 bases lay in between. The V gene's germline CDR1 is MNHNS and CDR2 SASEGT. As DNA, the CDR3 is TGTGCCAGCAGTGTTTCCGTTACTTCGATCGTTGAGCAGTTCTTC. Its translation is CASSVSVTSIVEQFF.

CDR3 in DNA: TGTGCCAGCAGTGTTCCCTCAATGGAAGCTTTCTTT. Its protein product is CASSVPSMEAFF. The chain is built from TRBV2 and TRBJ1-1; D unresolved. The V and J ends lost 4 bases and 8 bases respectively, with 11 bases between them. Per the germline V gene, CDR1 is SNHLY and CDR2 is FYNNEI. The CDR3 consists of 12 residues.

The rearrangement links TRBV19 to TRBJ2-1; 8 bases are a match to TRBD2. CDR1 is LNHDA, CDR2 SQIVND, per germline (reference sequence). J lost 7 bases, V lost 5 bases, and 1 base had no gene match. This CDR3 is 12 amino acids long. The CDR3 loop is CASSRGGNEQFF. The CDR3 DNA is TGTGCCAGTAGTCGGGGGGGGAATGAGCAGTTCTTC.

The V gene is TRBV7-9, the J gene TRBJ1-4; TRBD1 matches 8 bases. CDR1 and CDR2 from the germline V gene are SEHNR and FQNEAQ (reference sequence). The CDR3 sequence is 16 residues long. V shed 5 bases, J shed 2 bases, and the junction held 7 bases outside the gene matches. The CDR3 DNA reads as TGTGCCAGCAGCATGGCAGGGGGCGGGACTAATGAAAAACTGTTTTTT. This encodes CASSMAGGGTNEKLFF.

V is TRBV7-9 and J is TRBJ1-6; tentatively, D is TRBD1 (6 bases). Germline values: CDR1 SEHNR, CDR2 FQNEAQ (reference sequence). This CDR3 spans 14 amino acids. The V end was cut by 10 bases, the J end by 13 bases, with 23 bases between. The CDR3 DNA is TGTGCCACATCATTATTAGTCACAGGGAATCCCCTCCACTTT. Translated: CATSLLVTGNPLHF.

The CDR3 sequence is CASSKGTAIELNYGYTF. CDR3 nucleotides: TGTGCCAGCAGCAAGGGGACAGCGATAGAACTTAACTATGGCTACACCTTC. This chain uses TRBV27 with TRBJ1-2; TRBD1 agrees at 7 bases. Germline CDR1 reads MNHEY; CDR2 reads SMNVEV (reference sequence). This CDR3 has 17 amino acids. After removal of 6 bases from V and 1 base from J, the junction contained 14 bases not matched to a gene.

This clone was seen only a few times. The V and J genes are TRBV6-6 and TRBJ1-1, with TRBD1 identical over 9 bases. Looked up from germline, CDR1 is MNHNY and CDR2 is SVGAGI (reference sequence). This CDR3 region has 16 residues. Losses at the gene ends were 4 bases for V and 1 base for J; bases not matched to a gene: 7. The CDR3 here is CASSFAGTGPNTEAFF. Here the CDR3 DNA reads TGTGCCAGCAGTTTCGCCGGGACAGGGCCGAACACTGAAGCTTTCTTT.

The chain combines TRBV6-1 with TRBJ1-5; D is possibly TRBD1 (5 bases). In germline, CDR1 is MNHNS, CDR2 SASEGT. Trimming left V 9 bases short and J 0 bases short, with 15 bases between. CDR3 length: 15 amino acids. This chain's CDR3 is CARRNRLSSNQPQHF. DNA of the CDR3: TGTGCCAGACGAAACAGGCTTTCTAGCAATCAGCCCCAGCATTTT.

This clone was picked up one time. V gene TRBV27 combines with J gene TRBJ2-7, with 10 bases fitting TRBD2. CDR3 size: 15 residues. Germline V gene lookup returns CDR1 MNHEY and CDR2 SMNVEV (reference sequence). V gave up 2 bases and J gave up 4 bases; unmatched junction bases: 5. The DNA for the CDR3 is TGTGCCAGCAGTTTAGCTACTAGCGGGATTTACGAGCAGTACTTC. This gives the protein CASSLATSGIYEQYF.

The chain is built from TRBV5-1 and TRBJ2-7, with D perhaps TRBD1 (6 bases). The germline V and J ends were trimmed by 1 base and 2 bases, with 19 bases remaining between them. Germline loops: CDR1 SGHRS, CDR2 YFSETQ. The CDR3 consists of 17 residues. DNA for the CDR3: TGCGCCAGCAGCTTGTTGGGGGCTCGGGAACGAGCCTACGAGCAGTACTTC. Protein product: CASSLLGARERAYEQYF.

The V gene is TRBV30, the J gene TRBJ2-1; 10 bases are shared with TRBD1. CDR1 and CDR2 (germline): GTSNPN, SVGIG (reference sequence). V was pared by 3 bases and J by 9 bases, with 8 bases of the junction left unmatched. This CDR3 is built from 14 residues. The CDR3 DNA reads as TGTGCCTGGAGCTTGGGACAGGGGTTAACTGAGCAGTTCTTC. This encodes CAWSLGQGLTEQFF.

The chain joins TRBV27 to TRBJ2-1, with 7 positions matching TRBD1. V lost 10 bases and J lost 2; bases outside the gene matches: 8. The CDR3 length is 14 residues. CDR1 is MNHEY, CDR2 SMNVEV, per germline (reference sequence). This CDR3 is CATSGGETYNEQFF. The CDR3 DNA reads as TGTGCCACTTCAGGGGGTGAGACCTACAATGAGCAGTTCTTC.

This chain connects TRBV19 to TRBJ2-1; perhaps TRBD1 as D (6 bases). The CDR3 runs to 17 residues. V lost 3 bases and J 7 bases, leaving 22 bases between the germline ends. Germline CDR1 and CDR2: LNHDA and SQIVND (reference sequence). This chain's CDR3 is CASSMDPPRGSENEQFF. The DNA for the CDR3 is TGTGCCAGTAGTATGGACCCGCCGAGGGGGAGCGAGAATGAGCAGTTCTTC.

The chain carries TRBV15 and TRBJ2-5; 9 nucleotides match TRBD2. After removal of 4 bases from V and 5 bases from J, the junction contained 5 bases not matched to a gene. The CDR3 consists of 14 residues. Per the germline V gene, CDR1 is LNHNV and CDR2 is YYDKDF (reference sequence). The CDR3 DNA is TGTGCCACCAGCACCTCGCGGGAGGGCGAGACCCAGTACTTC. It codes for CATSTSREGETQYF. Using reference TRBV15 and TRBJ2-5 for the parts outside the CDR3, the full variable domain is DAMVIQNPRYQVTQFGKPVTLSCSQTLNHNVMYWYQQKSSQAPKLLFHYYDKDFNNEADTPDNFQSRRPNTSFCFLDIRSPGLGDTAMYLCATSTSREGETQYFGPGTRLLVL.

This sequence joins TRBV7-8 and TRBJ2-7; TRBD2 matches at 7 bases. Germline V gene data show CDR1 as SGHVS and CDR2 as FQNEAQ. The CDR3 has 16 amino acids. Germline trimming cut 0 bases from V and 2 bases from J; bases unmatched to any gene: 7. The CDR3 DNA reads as TGTGCCAGCAGCTTAGCGTTGGCTAGCGGTACCTACGAGCAGTACTTC. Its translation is CASSLALASGTYEQYF.

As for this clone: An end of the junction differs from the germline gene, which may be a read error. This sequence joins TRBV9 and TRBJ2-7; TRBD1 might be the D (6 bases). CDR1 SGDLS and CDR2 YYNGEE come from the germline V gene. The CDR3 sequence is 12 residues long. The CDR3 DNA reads TGTGCCAGTCAAGGGGACACTTACGAGCGGTACTTC. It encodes CASQGDTYERYF.

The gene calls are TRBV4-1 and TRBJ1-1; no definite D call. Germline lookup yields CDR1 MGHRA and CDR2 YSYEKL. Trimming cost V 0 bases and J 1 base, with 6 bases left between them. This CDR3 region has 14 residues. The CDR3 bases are TGCGCCAGCAGCCAAGAGGGAGGGAACACTGAAGCTTTCTTT. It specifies CASSQEGGNTEAFF.

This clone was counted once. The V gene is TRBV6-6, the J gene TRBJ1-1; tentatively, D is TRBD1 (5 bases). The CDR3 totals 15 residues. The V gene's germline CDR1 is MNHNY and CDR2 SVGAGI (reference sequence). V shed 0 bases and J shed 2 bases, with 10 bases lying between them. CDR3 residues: CASSYSSRGNTEAFF. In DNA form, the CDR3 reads TGTGCCAGCAGTTACTCGTCGAGGGGTAACACTGAAGCTTTCTTT.

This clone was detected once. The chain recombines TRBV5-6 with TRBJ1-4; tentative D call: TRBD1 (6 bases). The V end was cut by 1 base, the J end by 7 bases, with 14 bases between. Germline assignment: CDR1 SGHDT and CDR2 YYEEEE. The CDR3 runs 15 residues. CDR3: CASSLWMGGGEKLFF. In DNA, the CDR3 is TGTGCCAGCAGCTTGTGGATGGGAGGGGGTGAAAAACTGTTTTTT.